Listed below are T cell receptor beta chains from one sample, sequenced in a study of blood T cell repertoires in COVID-19. Sequencing was performed with immunoSEQ multiplex PCR; in TCRdb, only in-frame clones are kept and a portion is missing. This sample has a few hundred thousand clones, with more than 75% found just once. Sequencing was performed on peripheral blood. All receptors derive from a woman aged 25 to 39 with COVID-19, enrolled during active disease. Each CDR3 is given with its conserved first and last residue. Each record gives: V gene, J gene, D gene, CDR3 length, clone size, CDR3 protein, CDR3 DNA. D genes are given only for firm matches. The size entry is marked missing in some rows and otherwise reads once, few, many or a size class.

>TRBV28|TRBJ1-5|NA|12|few
CASSFGGQPQHF
TGTGCCAGCAGTTTCGGGGGGCAGCCCCAGCATTTT
>TRBV2|TRBJ1-4|NA|14|few
CASTGGRANEKLFF
TGTGCCAGCACAGGCGGGCGGGCTAATGAAAAACTGTTTTTT
>TRBV19|TRBJ1-5|NA|13|once
CASSPPTGQPQHF
TGTGCCAGTAGTCCGCCGACGGGTCAGCCCCAGCATTTT
>TRBV7-3|TRBJ2-3|TRBD2|15|NA
CASSPLAGGTDTQYF
TGTGCCAGCAGCCCGTTAGCGGGAGGGACAGATACGCAGTATTTT
>TRBV4-2|TRBJ2-5|TRBD2|15|NA
CASSQAGGDLETQYF
TGTGCCAGCAGCCAAGCTGGGGGGGACTTAGAGACCCAGTACTTC
>TRBV24-1|TRBJ2-5|NA|13|NA
CATASMYQETQYF
TGTGCCACCGCTAGCATGTACCAAGAGACCCAGTACTTC
>TRBV7-9|TRBJ2-1|TRBD1|14|NA
CASTRDRGYNEQFF
TGTGCCTCAACCCGGGACAGGGGATACAATGAGCAGTTCTTC
>TRBV28|TRBJ1-6|TRBD1|16|few
CASSLPGGSYNSPLHF
TGTGCCAGCAGTTTACCAGGGGGCTCCTATAATTCACCCCTCCACTTT
>TRBV6-4|TRBJ2-3|NA|15|NA
CASSPEGVTTDTQYF
TGTGCCAGCAGCCCCGAGGGGGTGACGACAGATACGCAGTATTTT
>TRBV29-1|TRBJ2-1|NA|12|NA
CSVRELRNEQFF
TGCAGCGTCCGGGAATTAAGGAATGAGCAGTTCTTC
>TRBV4-1|TRBJ2-1|NA|19|NA
CASSQERDWVAGPYNEQFF
TGCGCCAGCAGCCAAGAAAGGGACTGGGTTGCGGGGCCCTACAATGAGCAGTTCTTC
>TRBV6-5|TRBJ1-4|TRBD1|14|NA
CASRWDRGSEKLFF
TGTGCCAGCAGGTGGGACAGGGGGAGTGAAAAACTGTTTTTT
>TRBV10-3|TRBJ2-3|NA|15|NA
CAISVGGGSTDTQYF
TGTGCCATCAGTGTCGGCGGGGGCAGCACAGATACGCAGTATTTT
>TRBV5-1|TRBJ2-7|TRBD2|16|NA
CASSTGLAGGADEQYF
TGCGCCAGCAGCACGGGACTAGCGGGAGGGGCCGACGAGCAGTACTTC
>TRBV28|TRBJ2-7|TRBD2|15|once
CASSSGTSSLYEQYF
TGTGCCAGCAGTTCGGGGACTAGCAGTTTATACGAGCAGTACTTC
>TRBV6-1|TRBJ1-5|TRBD1|15|NA
CASSEGGQSNQPQHF
TGTGCCAGCAGTGAAGGGGGACAGAGCAATCAGCCCCAGCATTTT
>TRBV3-1/TRBV3-2|TRBJ2-3|TRBD2|16|NA
CASSHVNSGTTDTQYF
TGTGCCAGCAGCCATGTCAATAGCGGGACCACGGATACGCAGTATTTT
>TRBV2|TRBJ2-3|NA|17|NA
CASSWVRPLPLTDTQYF
TGTGCCAGCAGTTGGGTCAGGCCTCTCCCTTTGACAGATACGCAGTATTTT
>TRBV7-2|TRBJ1-1|NA|14|once
CASSPGHGGTEAFF
TGTGCCAGCAGCCCGGGCCATGGAGGGACTGAAGCTTTCTTT
>TRBV18|TRBJ2-2|TRBD2|17|once
CASSPPGASGYTGELFF
TGTGCCAGCTCACCACCGGGAGCTAGCGGGTACACCGGGGAGCTGTTTTTT
>TRBV9|TRBJ1-1|NA|13|NA
CASSEGPDTEAFF
TGTGCCAGCAGCGAGGGGCCGGACACTGAAGCTTTCTTT
>TRBV28|TRBJ2-6|NA|16|NA
CASSLTSRAGANVLTF
TGTGCCAGCAGTTTAACATCCAGGGCTGGGGCCAACGTCCTGACTTTC
>TRBV5-5|TRBJ1-4|NA|11|NA
CASSPGEKLFF
TGTGCCAGCAGCCCCGGGGAAAAACTGTTTTTT
>TRBV10-3|TRBJ2-1|NA|13|NA
CAISGTGPNEQFF
TGTGCCATCAGTGGTACAGGGCCCAATGAGCAGTTCTTC
>TRBV2|TRBJ2-5|NA|11|many
CASRYQETQYF
TGTGCCAGCCGGTACCAAGAGACCCAGTACTTC
>TRBV7-9|TRBJ2-1|TRBD2|14|NA
CASSLAGTSGKQFF
TGTGCCAGCAGCTTAGCCGGGACTAGCGGAAAGCAGTTCTTC
>TRBV4-3|TRBJ2-4|NA|13|NA
CASSQTRGNIQYF
TGCGCCAGCAGCCAGACCCGGGGGAACATTCAGTACTTC
>TRBV14|TRBJ2-1|TRBD2|16|NA
CATSRASGKNYNEQFF
TGTGCCACTTCGCGGGCTAGCGGGAAAAACTACAATGAGCAGTTCTTC